One and the same sample provided the 7 T cell receptor beta chains below, sequenced in a study of lymphopenia after photon versus proton radiotherapy. Here immunoSEQ multiplex PCR was the method, and the copy in TCRdb shows in-frame clones only, minus some. Among about 45,000 clones, approximately 83% were seen once, and the ten largest hold around 2.2%. The sequencing used peripheral blood, collected from a patient treated with photon-based radiotherapy. Receptors originate from a man between 40 and 49 years old with gastric cancer.

The chain carries TRBV7-8 and TRBJ1-2; D is perhaps TRBD1 (5 bases). Germline-derived CDR1 and CDR2 are SGHVS and FQNEAQ. Trimming stripped 5 bases from V and 10 bases from J, with 14 bases between. The CDR3 has 12 residues. The CDR3 reads CASSPIGGDYTF. Written as DNA, the CDR3 is TGTGCCAGCAGCCCCATCGGGGGAGACTACACCTTC.

The gene calls are TRBV14 and TRBJ1-6; no reliable D call. Germline CDR1 reads SGHDN; CDR2 reads FVKESK. The CDR3 contains 16 residues. V was clipped by 5 bases and J by 3 bases, with 14 bases between them. The CDR3 sequence: CASSVRRNYYNSPLHF. In DNA form, the CDR3 reads TGTGCCAGCAGCGTCCGACGGAACTACTATAATTCACCCCTCCACTTT.

This clone was counted only a few times. This chain uses TRBV4-2 with TRBJ1-5; possibly TRBD1 for D (5 bases). CDR1 LGHNA and CDR2 YNFKEQ come from the germline V gene. Trimming stripped 4 bases from V and 6 bases from J, with 19 bases between. The CDR3 extends over 16 amino acids. The CDR3: CASSLLGQGARQPQHF. CDR3 DNA sequence: TGTGCCAGCAGCCTTCTGGGCCAGGGCGCTCGTCAGCCCCAGCATTTT.

V usage is TRBV6-6 and J usage is TRBJ1-3, with D uncertain. Germline-derived CDR1 and CDR2 are MNHNY and SVGAGI (reference sequence). The CDR3 is 13 residues long. The V end lost 6 bases, the J end lost 0 bases, and 6 bases lay between the germline ends. CDR3 sequence reads: CASRYVSGNTIYF. CDR3 bases: TGTGCCAGCAGATACGTCTCTGGAAACACCATATATTTT.

The chain joins TRBV2 to TRBJ2-2; no firm D call. The CDR3 spans 14 residues. Trimming took 3 bases from V and 5 from J, leaving 10 bases between them. Per germline, CDR1 SNHLY and CDR2 FYNNEI. The CDR3 bases are TGTGCCAGCAGTGATGGTTTCAGGACCGGGGAGCTGTTTTTT. Its protein product is CASSDGFRTGELFF. The full variable domain, its missing parts supplied by reference TRBV2 and TRBJ2-2, is EPEVTQTPSHQVTQMGQEVILRCVPISNHLYFYWYRQILGQKVEFLVSFYNNEISEKSEIFDDQFSVERPDGSNFTLKIRSTKLEDSAMYFCASSDGFRTGELFFGEGSRLTVL.

The chain carries TRBV11-2 and TRBJ2-7, with a possible D match to TRBD2 (7 bases). The germline gives CDR1 SGHAT, CDR2 FQNNGV. V dropped 4 bases and J dropped 3 bases, with 13 bases sitting between them. CDR3 size: 14 residues. The CDR3 bases are TGTGCCAGCAGCTGGGGGGGCGGTAACTACGAGCAGTACTTC. Translated, it gives CASSWGGGNYEQYF.

The genes are TRBV6-5 and TRBJ1-1, with D unresolved. The ends were cut back, 5 bases at V and 5 bases at J, with 18 bases in the middle. The germline V gene encodes CDR1 MNHEY and CDR2 SVGAGI. The length of the CDR3 is 15 residues. The CDR3 spells CASSALGSSGTEAFF. In nucleotides, the CDR3 is TGTGCCAGCAGTGCCTTAGGCTCCTCGGGAACTGAAGCTTTCTTT.